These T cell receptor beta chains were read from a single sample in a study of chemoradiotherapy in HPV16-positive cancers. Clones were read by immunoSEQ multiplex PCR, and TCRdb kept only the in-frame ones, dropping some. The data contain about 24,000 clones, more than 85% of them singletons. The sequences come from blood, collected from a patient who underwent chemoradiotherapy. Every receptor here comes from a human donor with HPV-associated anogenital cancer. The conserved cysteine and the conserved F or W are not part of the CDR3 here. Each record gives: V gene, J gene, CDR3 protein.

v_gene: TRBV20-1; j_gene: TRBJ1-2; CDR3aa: SAERSDGYT
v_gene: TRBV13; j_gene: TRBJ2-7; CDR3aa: ASSFGGGSEQY
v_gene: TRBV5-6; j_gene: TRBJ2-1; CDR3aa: ASSPGQGISNEQF
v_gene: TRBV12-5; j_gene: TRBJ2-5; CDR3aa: ASGLTSGGWETQY
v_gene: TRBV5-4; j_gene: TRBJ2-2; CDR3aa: ASSSSGRAFGGELF
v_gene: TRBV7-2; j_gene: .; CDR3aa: ASSFLPGSGRSYEQY
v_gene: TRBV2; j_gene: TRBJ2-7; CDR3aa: ASRGASREQY
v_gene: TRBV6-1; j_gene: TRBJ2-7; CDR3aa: ASSSGTGASEQY
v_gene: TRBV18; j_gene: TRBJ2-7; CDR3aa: ASSPRGFPYEQY
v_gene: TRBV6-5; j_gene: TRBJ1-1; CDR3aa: ASSARTEAF
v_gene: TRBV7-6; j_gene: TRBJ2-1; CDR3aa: ASSFGQINEQF
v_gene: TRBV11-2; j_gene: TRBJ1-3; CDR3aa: ASSLYGGNTIY
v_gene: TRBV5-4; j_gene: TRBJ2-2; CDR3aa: ASSLARGLAGVGTGELF
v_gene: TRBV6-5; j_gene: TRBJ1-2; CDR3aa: ASNRAPSGGYT
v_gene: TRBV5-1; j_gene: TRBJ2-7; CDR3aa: ASSQETVSYEQY
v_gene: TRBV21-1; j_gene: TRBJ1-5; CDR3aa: ASSITSTEGNQPQH
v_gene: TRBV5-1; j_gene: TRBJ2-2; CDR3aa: ASSPGQGDTGELF
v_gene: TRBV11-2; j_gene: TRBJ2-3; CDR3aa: ASSYTGAADTQY
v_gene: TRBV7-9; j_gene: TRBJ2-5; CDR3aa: ASSNPYVQETQY
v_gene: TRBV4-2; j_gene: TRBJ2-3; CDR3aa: ASSQVIAGAGTDTQY
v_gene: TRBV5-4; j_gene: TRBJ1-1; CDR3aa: ASSPGQNTEAF
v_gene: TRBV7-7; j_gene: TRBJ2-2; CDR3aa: ASSLGQGVGELF
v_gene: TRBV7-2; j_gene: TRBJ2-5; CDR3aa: ASSLAAASVSETQY
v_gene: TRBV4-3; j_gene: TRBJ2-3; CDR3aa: ASSQGVSAGGNTDTQY
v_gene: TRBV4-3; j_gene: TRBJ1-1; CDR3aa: ASSHSDRGGGGTEAF
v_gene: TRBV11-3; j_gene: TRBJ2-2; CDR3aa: ASSSGTGPLMNTGELF
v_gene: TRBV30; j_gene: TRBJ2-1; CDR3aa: ACWTGGRDEQF
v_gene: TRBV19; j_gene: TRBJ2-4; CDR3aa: ASSIAGNIQY
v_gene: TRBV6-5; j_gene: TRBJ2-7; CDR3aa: ASSPPGFYEQY
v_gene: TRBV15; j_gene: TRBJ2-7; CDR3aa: ATSSGDSYEQY